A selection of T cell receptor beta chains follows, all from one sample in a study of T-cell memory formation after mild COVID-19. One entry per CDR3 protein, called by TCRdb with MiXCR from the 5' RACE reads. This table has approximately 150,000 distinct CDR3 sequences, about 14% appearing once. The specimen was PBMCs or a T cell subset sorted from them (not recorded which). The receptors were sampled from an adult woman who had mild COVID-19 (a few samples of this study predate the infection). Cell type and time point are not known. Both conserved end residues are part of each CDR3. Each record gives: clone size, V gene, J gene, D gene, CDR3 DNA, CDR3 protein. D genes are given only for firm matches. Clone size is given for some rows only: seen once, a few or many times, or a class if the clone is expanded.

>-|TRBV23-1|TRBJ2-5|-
TGCGCCAGCAGTCTGGGGGGTGGGAGCCAAGAGACCCAGTACTTC
CASSLGGGSQETQYF
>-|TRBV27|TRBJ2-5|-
TGTGCCAGCAGTTCCTCGGGACCAGGGGAGACCCAGTACTTC
CASSSSGPGETQYF
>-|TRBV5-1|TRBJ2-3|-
TGCGCCAGCAGCTGGGTCCACAGGGATACGCAGTATTTT
CASSWVHRDTQYF
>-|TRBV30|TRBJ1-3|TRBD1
TGTGCCTGGACTCTCCGGACAGGGGTCTTCTCTGGAAACACCATATATTTT
CAWTLRTGVFSGNTIYF
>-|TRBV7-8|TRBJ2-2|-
TGTGCCAGCAGCTTATTGGAGGGGTCAGGGGGCACCGGGGAGCTGTTTTTT
CASSLLEGSGGTGELFF
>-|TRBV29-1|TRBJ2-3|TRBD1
TGCAGCGTAGTGGGGACAGGGGGTTTCACAGATACGCAGTATTTT
CSVVGTGGFTDTQYF
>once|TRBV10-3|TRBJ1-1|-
TGTGCCATCAGGGACACCCGGAACACTGAAGCTTTCTTT
CAIRDTRNTEAFF
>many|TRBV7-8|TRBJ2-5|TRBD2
TGTGCCAGCAGCTTAGCTCGCGTTAGTGGGGGGGAAGAGACCCAGTACTTC
CASSLARVSGGEETQYF
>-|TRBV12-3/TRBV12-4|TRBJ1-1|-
TGTGCCAGCAGTCAGGGAGGGGGGATGAACACTGAAGCTTTCTTT
CASSQGGGMNTEAFF
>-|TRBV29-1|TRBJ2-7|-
TGCAGCGTGGACAAGGGGTACGAGCAGTACTTC
CSVDKGYEQYF
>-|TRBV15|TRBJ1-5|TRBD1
TGTGCCACCAGCAGGTTACAGGGGGCAGCTCAGCCCCAGCATTTT
CATSRLQGAAQPQHF
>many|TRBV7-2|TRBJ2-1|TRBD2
TGTGCCAGCAGCTTAGAAACGGCGGGAGGGACCGAGTTCTTC
CASSLETAGGTEFF
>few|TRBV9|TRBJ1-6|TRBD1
TGTGCCAGCAGCCCCAGGGACAGCTATAATTCACCCCTCCACTTT
CASSPRDSYNSPLHF
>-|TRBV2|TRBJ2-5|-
TGTGCCAGCAGTGAGAGGGGCCAAGAGACCCAGTACTTC
CASSERGQETQYF
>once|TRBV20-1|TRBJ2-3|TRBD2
TGCAGTGCGGGACGGGGGGGAAGCACAGATACGCAGTATTTT
CSAGRGGSTDTQYF
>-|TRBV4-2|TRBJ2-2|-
TGTGCCAGCAGCCAAGTATATCAGGGTAGAAACACCGGGGAGCTGTTTTTT
CASSQVYQGRNTGELFF
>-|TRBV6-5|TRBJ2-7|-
TGTGCCAGCAGTTACGCCTCCGGGACGCGCGAGCAGTACTTC
CASSYASGTREQYF
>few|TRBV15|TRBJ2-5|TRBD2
TGTGCCACCAGCAGAGATGGGCTAGCGGAAGAGACCCAGTACTTC
CATSRDGLAEETQYF
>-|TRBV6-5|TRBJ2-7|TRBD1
TGTGCCAGCAGTTACGGTCGGGACAGGGCCTCCTACGAGCAGTACTTC
CASSYGRDRASYEQYF
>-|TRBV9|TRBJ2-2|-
TGTGCCAGCAGCGGACTCACCGGGGAGCTGTTTTTT
CASSGLTGELFF
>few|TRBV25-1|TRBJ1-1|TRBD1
TGTGCCAGCAGTGATTGGCGGACAGGGGGCATCTCTGAAGCTTTCTTT
CASSDWRTGGISEAFF
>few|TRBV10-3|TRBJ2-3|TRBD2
TGTGCCATCAGGGATCCATTAGCGGGGGAGACCCTAGATACGCAGTATTTT
CAIRDPLAGETLDTQYF
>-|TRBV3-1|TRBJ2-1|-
TGTGCCAGCAGCCGTCGTAGGGACCTAGTGGAGCAGTTCTTC
CASSRRRDLVEQFF
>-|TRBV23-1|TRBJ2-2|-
TGCGCCAGCAGTCAATCGCCAGAACGAAGCACCGGGGAGCTGTTTTTT
CASSQSPERSTGELFF
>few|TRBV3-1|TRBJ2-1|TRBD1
TGTGCCAGCAGCTCTAGAAGACAGGGGGCCTACAATGAGCAGTTCTTC
CASSSRRQGAYNEQFF
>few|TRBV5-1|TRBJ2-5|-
TGCGCCAGCAGCTTCTCTTGGGAGACCCAGTACTTC
CASSFSWETQYF
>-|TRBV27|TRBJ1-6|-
TGTGCCAGCAGCCCTTCCGCCCCAAATAATTCACCCCTCCACTTT
CASSPSAPNNSPLHF
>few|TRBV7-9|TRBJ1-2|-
TGTGCCAGCACCACTTCGACGGACTATGGCTACACCTTC
CASTTSTDYGYTF
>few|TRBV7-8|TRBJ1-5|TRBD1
TGTGCCAGCAGCTTAGTGGGCAGGGGGATCAATCAGCCCCAGCATTTT
CASSLVGRGINQPQHF
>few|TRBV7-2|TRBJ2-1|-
TGTGCCAGCAGCCGGACTAAGAACAATGAGCAGTTCTTC
CASSRTKNNEQFF
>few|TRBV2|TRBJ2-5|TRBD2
TGTGCCAGCAGTGAGGTGACTAGCTGGCAGACCCAGTACTTC
CASSEVTSWQTQYF
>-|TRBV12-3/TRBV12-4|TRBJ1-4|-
TGTGCCAGCAGCCGGAGAAGGAATGAAAAACTGTTTTTT
CASSRRRNEKLFF